The 21 T cell receptor beta chains below all came from one sample that was sequenced in a study of response to subunit inactivated influenza vaccine. TCRdb itself ran the RT-PCR reads through MiXCR, one entry per CDR3 protein. Of about 780,000 distinct CDR3 sequences listed, 18% are singletons. Material: PBMCs from blood, obtained around 5 days after vaccination. The receptors were sampled from a man aged 50-59 years who received an inactivated influenza vaccine.

The sample holds a few counts of this clonotype. The chain employs TRBV11-2 and TRBJ2-5; D perhaps matches TRBD1 (5 bases). The ends were cut back, 6 bases at V and 0 bases at J, with 14 bases in the middle. Germline V lookup: CDR1 SGHAT, CDR2 FQNNGV. This CDR3 comprises 15 residues. CDR3 sequence reads: CASRQPGAYQETQYF. The DNA of the CDR3 is TGTGCCAGCAGACAACCTGGGGCCTACCAAGAGACCCAGTACTTC.

This chain links TRBV5-1 with TRBJ1-1; unclear D gene. V gave up 4 bases and J gave up 2 bases, with 9 bases separating them. The germline V gene has CDR1 SGHRS and CDR2 YFSETQ. This CDR3 has 13 amino acids. CDR3: CASSPIENTEAFF. As DNA, the CDR3 is TGCGCCAGCAGCCCTATCGAAAACACTGAAGCTTTCTTT. The full variable domain, its missing parts supplied by reference TRBV5-1 and TRBJ1-1, is KAGVTQTPRYLIKTRGQQVTLSCSPISGHRSVSWYQQTPGQGLQFLFEYFSETQRNKGNFPGRFSGRQFSNSRSEMNVSTLELGDSALYLCASSPIENTEAFFGQGTRLTVV.

V is TRBV6-2 or TRBV6-3 and J is TRBJ2-3, with D possibly matching TRBD2 (6 bases). Germline lookup yields CDR1 MNHEY and CDR2 SVGEGT. CDR3 length equals 14 residues. Trimming cost V 7 bases and J 2 bases, with 13 bases left between them. The CDR3 is CASTNEDYTDTQYF. CDR3 sequence (DNA): TGTGCCAGCACCAACGAGGACTACACAGATACGCAGTATTTT.

This clonotype was seen a few times. This sequence joins TRBV29-1 and TRBJ2-5; D not resolved. This CDR3 has 10 amino acids. Between the trimmed V and J ends, which lost 4 bases and 4 bases, there was a span of 4 bases. Germline V gene lookup returns CDR1 SQVTM and CDR2 ANQGSEA. CDR3 sequence: CSVALETQYF. The CDR3 DNA reads TGCAGCGTTGCTTTAGAGACCCAGTACTTC.

This clonotype was detected only a few times. The chain carries TRBV5-1 and TRBJ1-5; tentative D call: TRBD1 (5 bases). The CDR3 sequence is 15 residues long. Germline V gives CDR1 SGHRS, CDR2 YFSETQ. The V gene lost 0 bases and the J gene lost 9 bases, with 16 bases spanning the gap. CDR3 nucleotide sequence: TGCGCCAGCAGCTTGGGAGGGACGGGGAGATGGCCCCAGCATTTT. Amino acids: CASSLGGTGRWPQHF.

The chain joins TRBV9 to TRBJ2-5; TRBD1 matches 9 bases. This CDR3 is 14 amino acids long. V shed 4 bases, J shed 5 bases, and the junction held 6 bases outside the gene matches. Germline V gene lookup returns CDR1 SGDLS and CDR2 YYNGEE. The chain's CDR3 is CASSRTGDMETQYF. The CDR3 DNA reads as TGTGCCAGCAGCAGGACAGGGGATATGGAGACCCAGTACTTC.

The chain couples TRBV12-3 or TRBV12-4 to TRBJ2-1; 10 nucleotides align to TRBD1. With 6 bases clipped from V and 2 bases from J, the junction kept 7 bases outside the gene matches. The CDR3 extends over 16 amino acids. The CDR3 loop is CASSLMTGGPYNEQFF. The CDR3 DNA is TGTGCCAGCAGCCTGATGACAGGGGGCCCCTACAATGAGCAGTTCTTC.

The chain combines TRBV10-3 with TRBJ2-1; 11 bases agree with TRBD2. The CDR3 consists of 14 residues. Trimming cost V 7 bases and J 6 bases; bases outside gene matches: 5. Germline V gene sequence: CDR1 ENHRY, CDR2 SYGVKD. The CDR3, as DNA: TGTGCCATCACCCCCGGGACTAGCGGCAATGAGCAGTTCTTC. This sequence encodes CAITPGTSGNEQFF.

The sample holds a few counts of this clonotype. The chain couples TRBV19 to TRBJ2-5; D is possibly TRBD2 (5 bases). Germline CDR1 LNHDA, CDR2 SQIVND (reference sequence). The CDR3 loop spans 13 amino acids. Trimming removed 5 bases at V and 9 bases at J, with 16 bases between. CDR3 in amino acids: CASSWNTPEAQYF. The CDR3 DNA sequence: TGTGCCAGTAGTTGGAATACCCCGGAGGCCCAGTACTTC.

The rearrangement joins TRBV20-1 to TRBJ1-5, with 8 nucleotides matching TRBD1. Unmatched junction bases numbered 4, after V lost 6 bases and J lost 6 bases. The CDR3 runs 12 residues. Germline V gene sequence: CDR1 DFQATT, CDR2 SNEGSKA (reference sequence). The CDR3 bases are TGCAGTGCAAAGCAGGGGGCTCAGCCCCAGCATTTT. It yields the protein CSAKQGAQPQHF.

The J gene is TRBJ2-6, the V gene TRBV19; D is ambiguous. The length of the CDR3 is 15 residues. The ends were cut back, 3 bases at V and 1 base at J, with 7 bases in the middle. CDR1 LNHDA and CDR2 SQIVND come from the germline V gene (reference sequence). The CDR3 sequence is CASSIWISGANVLTF. For the CDR3, the DNA is TGTGCCAGTAGTATTTGGATTTCTGGGGCCAACGTCCTGACTTTC.

The V call is TRBV4-2, the J call TRBJ2-5; D unresolved. V lost 3 bases to trimming and J lost 1 base, with 6 bases between them. The CDR3 consists of 13 residues. Germline values: CDR1 LGHNA, CDR2 YNFKEQ. The CDR3 loop reads CASSQTPQETQYF. DNA for the CDR3: TGTGCCAGCAGCCAGACCCCCCAAGAGACCCAGTACTTC.

This clonotype was recorded a few times. The gene calls are TRBV29-1 and TRBJ2-7; tentatively, D is TRBD2 (6 bases). CDR1 and CDR2 (germline): SQVTM, ANQGSEA. Trimming removed 6 bases from V and 0 bases from J, with 12 bases in between. The CDR3 length is 13 residues. The CDR3 spells CSVQSGVSYEQYF. CDR3 nucleotides: TGCAGCGTCCAATCGGGAGTCTCCTACGAGCAGTACTTC.

This chain links TRBV12-3 or TRBV12-4 with TRBJ1-1; tentatively, D is TRBD1 (5 bases). The CDR3 is made up of 15 amino acids. Trimming cost V 4 bases and J 7 bases, with 19 bases left between them. Written as DNA, the CDR3 is TGTGCCAGCAGTTCTGAAGGACTTGGGGGAGGTGAAGCTTTCTTT. It yields the protein CASSSEGLGGGEAFF.

This rearrangement joins TRBV2 to TRBJ2-1, with TRBD1 matching over 8 bases. CDR3 length equals 13 residues. From germline, CDR1 is SNHLY and CDR2 FYNNEI. V was clipped by 6 bases and J by 10 bases; unmatched bases: 8. The CDR3 here is CASSENRDREQFF. CDR3 coding DNA: TGTGCCAGCAGCGAAAACCGGGACAGGGAGCAGTTCTTC.

With respect to this clonotype: A much larger clone differs by one base, so this may be a read error. The chain is built from TRBV29-1 and TRBJ2-1; no definite D call. Germline loops: CDR1 SQVTM, CDR2 ANQGSEA. The CDR3 loop spans 13 amino acids. In DNA form, the CDR3 reads TGCAGCGTTGAGAGGACGGCCTACAATGAGCAGTGCTTC. Translation: CSVERTAYNEQCF.

There are a few counts of this clonotype. CDR3 in DNA: TGCAGCGTCCTCCATGGGACTGAAGCTTTCTTT. Translation gives CSVLHGTEAFF. The chain has TRBV29-1 and TRBJ1-1; no reliable D call. Germline V gene sequence: CDR1 SQVTM, CDR2 ANQGSEA. This CDR3 contains 11 residues. The V and J ends lost 6 bases and 5 bases respectively, with 10 bases between them.

This clonotype was seen only a few times. The chain recombines TRBV9 with TRBJ2-1; the D is unclear. The CDR3 extends over 16 amino acids. In germline, CDR1 is SGDLS, CDR2 YYNGEE. Trimming removed 2 bases at V and 8 bases at J, with 20 bases between. The CDR3 spells CASSVLPDPKRDEQFF. CDR3 sequence (DNA): TGTGCCAGCAGCGTCCTCCCGGACCCGAAACGGGATGAGCAGTTCTTC.

This clonotype has just a few counts. CDR3 DNA sequence: TGTGCCACCAGTGATACCGGGACCCACAATGAGCAGTTCTTC. Residues: CATSDTGTHNEQFF. The gene calls are TRBV24-1 and TRBJ2-1; D may correspond to TRBD1 or TRBD2 (5 bases each). The CDR3 is 14 residues long. CDR1 is KGHDR, CDR2 SFDVKD, per germline. Trimming left V 3 bases short and J 5 bases short, with 10 bases between.

CDR3 nucleotide sequence: TGTGCCAGCAGCGTAGCGGGGGAGGGCACAGATACGCAGTATTTT. It is translated as CASSVAGEGTDTQYF. The chain carries TRBV9 and TRBJ2-3; TRBD2 is a possible D gene (6 bases). The CDR3 contains 15 residues. CDR1 and CDR2 (germline): SGDLS, YYNGEE. With 0 bases removed from V and 1 base from J, the gap between germline ends came to 9 bases.

V is TRBV4-2 and J is TRBJ2-3; weak D call: TRBD2 (5 bases). This CDR3 is 16 amino acids long. Germline V gives CDR1 LGHNA, CDR2 YNFKEQ. The V end was cut by 0 bases, the J end by 0 bases, with 10 bases between. CDR3 nucleotide sequence: TGTGCCAGCAGCCAAGACGGAGGCGCTAGCACAGATACGCAGTATTTT. Encoded protein: CASSQDGGASTDTQYF.